This T cell receptor beta chain was captured by sequencing in a study of cytomegalovirus exposure and HLA in healthy donors. Study context: Within the Caucasian-associated ancestry cluster were 81% of the roughly 360 genotyped donors. Study outcomes and limitations: An ancestry cluster, one associated with Asian ancestry, reportedly showed fewer N-insertions than the approximately 670-donor mean in a later analysis.

As concerns this clone: What it binds is not known.

Germline values: CDR1 KGHSH, CDR2 LQKENI. Trimming cost V 6 bases and J 14 bases; bases outside gene matches: 12. This CDR3 is built from 15 residues. It was with 60 Vbeta and 13 Jbeta primers that the PCR ran. Sequencing was performed with immunoSEQ multiplex PCR; in TCRdb, only in-frame clones are kept and a portion is missing. The repertoire holds over 200,000 clones, with about three quarters as singletons. The sequenced sample was PBMCs. This clonotype was sampled from a woman aged 60-75 years in good health and CMV-seropositive. The J gene is TRBJ1-6, the V gene TRBV18, with 11 bases fitting TRBD1. CDR3 amino acids: CASSDRGRTMWTLHF. DNA for the CDR3: TGTGCCAGCTCGGACAGGGGGCGGACGATGTGGACCCTCCACTTT.